Presented here are 7 T cell receptor beta chains from one specimen sequenced in a study of neoadjuvant anti-PD-1 for oral cavity cancer. This table comes from immunoSEQ multiplex PCR, and its TCRdb copy is limited to in-frame clones, with some not included. Counted here are more than 50,000 clones, 70% to 85% occurring once; the ten biggest clones make up approximately 2.8%. The sequencing here drew on PBMCs, taken before nivolumab (anti-PD-1) treatment. The source is a person aged 35-79 years with oral cavity squamous cell carcinoma.

This sequence joins TRBV28 and TRBJ2-7, with a weak D call TRBD2 (5 bases). The CDR3 covers 13 residues. Germline-derived CDR1 and CDR2 are MDHEN and SYDVKM. Between the trimmed V and J ends, which lost 6 bases and 2 bases, there was a span of 11 bases. CDR3 amino acids: CASRRAGAYEQYF. The CDR3 DNA sequence: TGTGCCAGCAGGAGGGCCGGAGCCTACGAGCAGTACTTC.

The chain links TRBV7-8 to TRBJ2-7, with 10 bases lining up with TRBD2. There are 14 residues in the CDR3. Looked up from germline, CDR1 is SGHVS and CDR2 is FQNEAQ. J gave up 4 bases and V 2 bases, and 2 bases lay outside the gene matches. The CDR3 coding sequence is TGTGCCAGCAGCTTACTAGCGGGAGTTTACGAGCAGTACTTC. Protein sequence: CASSLLAGVYEQYF.

CDR3 nucleotide sequence: TGTGCCAGCAGCCTGGACAGGGCGAGGGCCTACACCTTC. This gives the protein CASSLDRARAYTF. The chain links TRBV7-8 to TRBJ1-2; the match to TRBD1 covers 8 bases. The ends lost 5 bases at V and 10 bases at J; junction bases unmatched: 9. Germline V gene sequence: CDR1 SGHVS, CDR2 FQNEAQ. The CDR3 extends over 13 amino acids.

V gene TRBV21-1 combines with J gene TRBJ1-2; the table calls TRBD1, which could not be checked here. TRBV21-1 has pseudogene status. The CDR3 covers 18 residues. The CDR3 loop is CASSTEGGTGEVMNGYTF. CDR3 nucleotides: TGTGCCAGCAGCACTGAAGGCGGGACAGGGGAGGTAATGAATGGCTACACCTTC.

The chain joins TRBV15 to TRBJ1-2; D might be TRBD1 (6 bases). This CDR3 comprises 14 residues. Germline lookup yields CDR1 LNHNV and CDR2 YYDKDF (reference sequence). Trimming took 5 bases from V and 3 from J, leaving 13 bases between them. The DNA of the CDR3 is TGTGCCACCAGCCCCTGGGGGGCTTACTATGGCTACACCTTC. Amino acids: CATSPWGAYYGYTF. The full variable domain, rest sourced from reference TRBV15 and TRBJ1-2, is DAMVIQNPRYQVTQFGKPVTLSCSQTLNHNVMYWYQQKSSQAPKLLFHYYDKDFNNEADTPDNFQSRRPNTSFCFLDIRSPGLGDTAMYLCATSPWGAYYGYTFGSGTRLTVV.

This rearrangement joins TRBV5-4 to TRBJ2-5; possible D gene TRBD2, 6 bases. CDR3 length: 14 amino acids. Looked up from germline, CDR1 is SGHNT and CDR2 is YYREEE (reference sequence). Trimming cost V 0 bases and J 14 bases, with 20 bases left between them. The CDR3 sequence: CASSLELAASEGYF. The CDR3 DNA is TGTGCCAGCAGCTTGGAACTAGCCGCCTCGGAAGGATACTTC.

The chain is built from TRBV9 and TRBJ2-2; D possibly matches TRBD1 or TRBD2 (5 bases each). V was pared by 4 bases and J by 2 bases, with 15 bases between. CDR1 and CDR2 (germline): SGDLS, YYNGEE. This CDR3 is 16 amino acids long. CDR3 sequence (DNA): TGTGCCAGCAGCCCCGGGGCCCTCCTAAACACCGGGGAGCTGTTTTTT. Its translation is CASSPGALLNTGELFF.